A selection of T cell receptor beta chains follows, all from one sample in a study of blood T cell repertoires in COVID-19. Data came from immunoSEQ multiplex PCR; TCRdb stores just in-frame clones and leaves some out. Among approximately 150,000 clones, roughly 88% were seen once, and the ten largest hold about 9.4%. The sequenced sample was peripheral blood. These receptor sequences come from a man in his sixties with active or convalescent COVID-19. Each CDR3 is given with its conserved first and last residue. Each record gives: clone size, J gene, V gene, CDR3 protein. Only part of the rows carry a size: once, few, many, or a class if the clone is expanded.

clone_size: .; j_call: TRBJ1-1; v_call: TRBV5-1; cdr3_aa: CASSPVQGRAFF
clone_size: .; j_call: TRBJ2-5; v_call: TRBV28; cdr3_aa: CASSLPGSGTQETQYF
clone_size: .; j_call: TRBJ2-1; v_call: TRBV5-8; cdr3_aa: CASSRGLADFYNEQFF
clone_size: .; j_call: TRBJ1-1; v_call: TRBV12-3/TRBV12-4; cdr3_aa: CASSLTGRTEAFF
clone_size: once; j_call: TRBJ1-5; v_call: TRBV20-1; cdr3_aa: CSASAGRGDYSNQPQHF
clone_size: .; j_call: TRBJ1-2; v_call: TRBV19; cdr3_aa: CASSLPVNYGYTF
clone_size: .; j_call: TRBJ2-3; v_call: TRBV30; cdr3_aa: CAWGTSGGAFFVTQYF
clone_size: many; j_call: TRBJ2-7; v_call: TRBV5-6; cdr3_aa: CASSLAYSSSAYEQYF
clone_size: .; j_call: TRBJ2-1; v_call: TRBV6-5; cdr3_aa: CASSYERGYNEQFF
clone_size: once; j_call: TRBJ1-5; v_call: TRBV30; cdr3_aa: CAWSPWTGGDQPQHF
clone_size: few; j_call: TRBJ2-1; v_call: TRBV4-3; cdr3_aa: CASSQDPASADNEQFF
clone_size: .; j_call: TRBJ2-5; v_call: TRBV5-1; cdr3_aa: CASSSISGVGETQYF
clone_size: .; j_call: TRBJ1-5; v_call: TRBV6-2/TRBV6-3; cdr3_aa: CASSYTGSNQPQHF
clone_size: .; j_call: TRBJ1-4; v_call: TRBV7-9; cdr3_aa: CASSFGGYEKLFF
clone_size: .; j_call: TRBJ1-1; v_call: TRBV5-1; cdr3_aa: CASSFQTGGANTEAFF
clone_size: .; j_call: TRBJ1-6; v_call: TRBV7-2; cdr3_aa: CASRGQGARYNSPLHF
clone_size: .; j_call: TRBJ2-7; v_call: TRBV5-1; cdr3_aa: CASSRGTLYEQYF
clone_size: .; j_call: TRBJ1-5; v_call: TRBV9; cdr3_aa: CASSVDQGRQPQHF
clone_size: many; j_call: TRBJ1-6; v_call: TRBV14; cdr3_aa: CASSPAYQGARAPLHF
clone_size: .; j_call: TRBJ2-2; v_call: TRBV18; cdr3_aa: CASSPFSGRDTGELFF
clone_size: few; j_call: TRBJ1-1; v_call: TRBV10-3; cdr3_aa: CAIRGHRDRGEDTEAFF
clone_size: once; j_call: TRBJ1-1; v_call: TRBV5-4; cdr3_aa: CASSFRRDTEAFF
clone_size: few; j_call: TRBJ2-3; v_call: TRBV4-3; cdr3_aa: CASSPDAGRRTDTQYF
clone_size: .; j_call: TRBJ2-1; v_call: TRBV7-8; cdr3_aa: CASSWEGTYNEQFF
clone_size: .; j_call: TRBJ2-3; v_call: TRBV19; cdr3_aa: CASSISQGSITDTQYF
clone_size: .; j_call: TRBJ2-1; v_call: TRBV27; cdr3_aa: CASTRTSGRNNEQFF
clone_size: .; j_call: TRBJ2-1; v_call: TRBV6-2/TRBV6-3; cdr3_aa: CASSPRLAGYNEQFF
clone_size: .; j_call: TRBJ2-1; v_call: TRBV7-2; cdr3_aa: CASRKGLAGEQFF
clone_size: once; j_call: TRBJ2-1; v_call: TRBV5-6; cdr3_aa: CASSQDTNNEQFF
clone_size: .; j_call: TRBJ1-1; v_call: TRBV19; cdr3_aa: CASSTPVPTEAFF
clone_size: few; j_call: TRBJ2-6; v_call: TRBV7-8; cdr3_aa: CASSLGLPGSSGANVLTF
clone_size: .; j_call: TRBJ1-1; v_call: TRBV19; cdr3_aa: CASSPLRENTEAFF
clone_size: .; j_call: TRBJ2-2; v_call: TRBV18; cdr3_aa: CASSPLAGVHANTGELFF
clone_size: few; j_call: TRBJ2-5; v_call: TRBV10-3; cdr3_aa: CAISDQQGSQETQYF
clone_size: .; j_call: TRBJ1-5; v_call: TRBV19; cdr3_aa: CASRDQHGNQPQHF
clone_size: once; j_call: TRBJ1-3; v_call: TRBV10-3; cdr3_aa: CAIRKDRGVGGNTIYF
clone_size: .; j_call: TRBJ2-1; v_call: TRBV19; cdr3_aa: CASRGSGKGLGYNEQFF
clone_size: .; j_call: TRBJ1-1; v_call: TRBV18; cdr3_aa: CASSPALGTGGGTEAFF
clone_size: .; j_call: TRBJ1-2; v_call: TRBV5-4; cdr3_aa: CASTYRLGGLYGYTF
clone_size: .; j_call: TRBJ2-5; v_call: TRBV7-9; cdr3_aa: CASSPTRDKSQETQYF
clone_size: .; j_call: TRBJ2-1; v_call: TRBV5-1; cdr3_aa: CASSPGQGDSLSYNEQFF
clone_size: .; j_call: TRBJ2-1; v_call: TRBV5-1; cdr3_aa: CASSLDPAGGLSEQFF
clone_size: .; j_call: TRBJ1-2; v_call: TRBV12-3/TRBV12-4; cdr3_aa: CASSMGQIYGYTF
clone_size: .; j_call: TRBJ1-6; v_call: TRBV2; cdr3_aa: CASKRDRANYNSPLHF
clone_size: .; j_call: TRBJ2-2; v_call: TRBV27; cdr3_aa: CASSRFPELFF
clone_size: .; j_call: TRBJ2-1; v_call: TRBV9; cdr3_aa: CASSAELDSRNEQFF
clone_size: .; j_call: TRBJ1-1; v_call: TRBV6-2/TRBV6-3; cdr3_aa: CASSYSTPKQAFF
clone_size: .; j_call: TRBJ1-2; v_call: TRBV29-1; cdr3_aa: CSVDPGTYDNYGYTF
clone_size: .; j_call: TRBJ1-3; v_call: TRBV10-1; cdr3_aa: CASSTGNTIYF
clone_size: .; j_call: TRBJ1-2; v_call: TRBV27; cdr3_aa: CASSPSTGTGGASSF
clone_size: once; j_call: TRBJ1-4; v_call: TRBV19; cdr3_aa: CASSMGRRDATNEKLFF
clone_size: .; j_call: TRBJ2-1; v_call: TRBV7-9; cdr3_aa: CASSLEAGQFF
clone_size: .; j_call: TRBJ1-4; v_call: TRBV4-1; cdr3_aa: CASSQVPTGSNEKLFF
clone_size: .; j_call: TRBJ2-1; v_call: TRBV28; cdr3_aa: CASSKVRVDQFF
clone_size: .; j_call: TRBJ1-1; v_call: TRBV10-2; cdr3_aa: CASSEPGGGTQAFF